The 11 T cell receptor beta chains in this list originate from one sample, sequenced in a study of T cells in Graves' hyperthyroidism and ophthalmopathy. TCR beta CDR3 sequences were amplified from RNA transcripts. RT-PCR in the first round (using the HTBI primer set) targeted the TCR CDR3. MiXCR, applied by TCRdb to the multiplex PCR reads, yields one record per CDR3 protein. The table records 400,000 to 550,000 distinct CDR3 sequences, approximately 15% of them present only once. Sequencing input: blood. The receptors derive from a woman in her late teens or twenties with Graves' hyperthyroidism.

This clonotype has more than one count but fewer than ten. This chain links TRBV4-1 with TRBJ2-3; 10 bases line up with TRBD2. Germline trimming cut 0 bases from V and 1 base from J; bases unmatched to any gene: 4. CDR3 length: 17 amino acids. Germline V gene lookup returns CDR1 MGHRA and CDR2 YSYEKL. Here the CDR3 DNA reads TGCGCCAGCAGCCAAGATGCTAGCGGGAGTCGCACAGATACGCAGTATTTT. Amino acids: CASSQDASGSRTDTQYF.

This clonotype appeared a few times. V gene TRBV20-1 combines with J gene TRBJ2-6; TRBD1 or TRBD2 may be the D gene (5 bases each). V was clipped by 5 bases and J by 0 bases, with 14 bases between them. CDR1 is DFQATT, CDR2 SNEGSKA, per germline (reference sequence). The CDR3 contains 16 residues. Here the CDR3 DNA reads TGCAGTGCTTCTCCCGGGGCCAGCTCTGGGGCCAACGTCCTGACTTTC. Protein product: CSASPGASSGANVLTF.

This clonotype has ten or more counts. CDR3 sequence: CASSLGSGRAVDTQYF. The CDR3 DNA sequence: TGTGCCAGCAGTTTAGGGAGCGGGAGGGCCGTGGATACGCAGTATTTT. V and J are TRBV12-3 or TRBV12-4 and TRBJ2-3; 10 bases map to TRBD2. After removal of 1 base from V and 6 bases from J, the junction contained 7 bases not matched to a gene. The CDR3 covers 16 residues.

V usage is TRBV25-1 and J usage is TRBJ2-1; 7 positions match TRBD1. CDR3 length equals 11 residues. J lost 12 bases, V lost 10 bases, and 9 bases had no gene match. Germline V gene sequence: CDR1 MGHDK, CDR2 SYGVNS. CDR3 DNA: TGTGCCATCGAGGATTGGACAGGGCAGTTCTTC. It yields the protein CAIEDWTGQFF.

The rearrangement joins TRBV6-1 to TRBJ1-3; perhaps TRBD1 as D (5 bases). Per the germline V gene, CDR1 is MNHNS and CDR2 is SASEGT. This CDR3 is built from 14 residues. Deletions cut 5 bases from V and 4 bases from J, with 12 bases between. CDR3 nucleotide sequence: TGTGCCAGCAGTCCGGCAGGGAGGGGAAACACCATATATTTT. Amino acids: CASSPAGRGNTIYF.

In this sample, this clonotype turned up a few times. The chain links TRBV6-5 to TRBJ1-3, with D perhaps TRBD1 (5 bases). This CDR3 has 15 residues. V dropped 2 bases and J dropped 0 bases, with 8 bases sitting between them. The germline CDR1 and CDR2 sequences are MNHEY and SVGAGI. CDR3 nucleotides: TGTGCCAGCAGTTACGGGGACCTCTCTGGAAACACCATATATTTT. It specifies CASSYGDLSGNTIYF.

The sample holds many counts of this clonotype. The chain has TRBV3-1 and TRBJ2-3; 7 bases map to TRBD2. With 0 bases clipped from V and 0 bases from J, the junction kept 3 bases outside the gene matches. Germline loops: CDR1 LGHDT, CDR2 YNNKEL (reference sequence). The CDR3 consists of 16 residues. This CDR3 is CASSQEGGRSTDTQYF. The CDR3 DNA reads TGTGCCAGCAGCCAAGAGGGAGGGCGAAGCACAGATACGCAGTATTTT.

This clonotype was recorded many times. V usage is TRBV30 and J usage is TRBJ1-2; no clear D. The CDR3 consists of 12 residues. CDR1 and CDR2 from the germline V gene are GTSNPN and SVGIG (reference sequence). Deletions cut 4 bases from V and 4 bases from J, with 10 bases between. CDR3 DNA sequence: TGTGCCTGGACCGGAGGAACCTATGGCTACACCTTC. The encoded protein is CAWTGGTYGYTF.

This clonotype was detected many times. The V and J genes are TRBV12-3 or TRBV12-4 and TRBJ1-2, with D uncertain. V lost 3 bases and J 7 bases, leaving 9 bases between the germline ends. The CDR3 loop spans 12 amino acids. The CDR3 loop reads CASSLGGFGYTF. DNA of the CDR3: TGTGCCAGCAGTTTGGGAGGGTTTGGCTACACCTTC.

This clonotype has more than one count but fewer than ten. The chain employs TRBV4-3 and TRBJ2-7; D unresolved. From germline, CDR1 is LGHNA and CDR2 YSLEER. V was trimmed by 1 base and J by 7 bases, leaving 11 bases between them. The CDR3 sequence is 13 residues long. The CDR3 nucleotides are TGCGCCAGCAGCCAAGTGTTAAAGCGAGAGCAGTACTTC. This gives the protein CASSQVLKREQYF.

Of note for this clonotype: This may arise from a read error, as a much more abundant clone is one base away. This CDR3 reads CASRPSQANTEAFF. Here the CDR3 DNA reads TGCGCCAGCAGGCCCTCCCAAGCGAACACTGAAGCTTTCTTT. The rearrangement uses TRBV5-1 and TRBJ1-1; D gene unclear. Germline lookup yields CDR1 SGHRS and CDR2 YFSETQ. The CDR3 extends over 14 amino acids. V was shortened by 5 bases and J by 1 base, with 12 bases between the two germline ends. Complete variable domain (other parts from reference TRBV5-1 and TRBJ1-1): KAGVTQTPRYLIKTRGQQVTLSCSPISGHRSVSWYQQTPGQGLQFLFEYFSETQRNKGNFPGRFSGRQFSNSRSEMNVSTLELGDSALYLCASRPSQANTEAFFGQGTRLTVV.